A single sample gave rise to the 10 T cell receptor beta chains below, sequenced in a study of cytotoxic CD8 clonotypes in ibrutinib-treated CLL (dated by TCRdb to 2020 to 2022). The library was built by means of the immunoSEQ multiplex PCR assay. TCRdb stores this immuneACCESS table with in-frame sequences only. Part of the clones is absent; in the studies checked, under half of the shortfall reflects unresolved V genes, and no reason is known for the rest. A total of approximately 74,000 clones appear in this sample, more than 70% of them only once. The biggest ten clones account for around 7.7% of the sample. This sample's time point label indicates: progressive disease on ibrutinib. Specimen: PBMCs, collected at disease progression, from a patient treated with ibrutinib. The receptors stem from a human donor with chronic lymphocytic leukemia.

The rearrangement links TRBV18 to TRBJ2-7, with D perhaps matching TRBD2 (5 bases). The CDR3 totals 13 residues. Germline V CDR1 and CDR2: KGHSH, LQKENI. Trimming removed 3 bases at V and 4 bases at J, with 10 bases between. The CDR3 region has the DNA TGTGCCAGCTCACCGCCCCCGGGGTACGAGCAGTACTTC. It codes for CASSPPPGYEQYF.

A few counts support this clone. This chain joins TRBV6-1 and TRBJ1-5, with 7 bases matching TRBD1. The V gene end was trimmed by 3 bases and the J gene end by 0 bases; junction bases not matched to a gene: 5. CDR3 length: 16 amino acids. Germline V gives CDR1 MNHNS, CDR2 SASEGT. The CDR3 is CASSDGTVYSNQPQHF. Here the CDR3 DNA reads TGTGCCAGCAGTGACGGGACAGTATATAGCAATCAGCCCCAGCATTTT.

The J gene is TRBJ1-4, the V gene TRBV4-1; possible D gene TRBD1, 5 bases. Germline lookup yields CDR1 MGHRA and CDR2 YSYEKL. V lost 3 bases to trimming and J lost 8 bases, with 19 bases between them. This CDR3 has 16 residues. In DNA form, the CDR3 reads TGCGCCAGCAGCCAGGTTACGGGACGCCCAAGGGAAAAACTGTTTTTT. It specifies CASSQVTGRPREKLFF.

The chain employs TRBV5-1 and TRBJ1-6; D may be TRBD1 (5 bases). The CDR3 contains 13 residues. Germline CDR1 is SGHRS and CDR2 is YFSETQ. Trimming removed 3 bases from V and 11 bases from J, with 12 bases in between. The DNA of the CDR3 is TGCGCCAGCAGCTCGGACGCCAGGGCACCCCTCCACTTT. Protein product: CASSSDARAPLHF.

This clone has more than one count but fewer than ten. This chain links TRBV27 with TRBJ1-2; D perhaps matches TRBD1 (6 bases). The CDR3 length is 15 residues. The V gene's germline CDR1 is MNHEY and CDR2 SMNVEV (reference sequence). V lost 6 bases and J lost 4, with 18 bases in between. CDR3 in DNA: TGTGCCAGCAGGCCCCGCGGGGGGCCGGTCTATGGCTACACCTTC. Its translation is CASRPRGGPVYGYTF.

The gene calls are TRBV18 and TRBJ2-7; D might be TRBD1 or TRBD2, each matching 5 bases. Germline CDR1 reads KGHSH; CDR2 reads LQKENI. The CDR3 loop spans 15 amino acids. The ends were cut back, 5 bases at V and 4 bases at J, with 18 bases in the middle. CDR3 sequence: CASSVSGRTEYEQYF. For the CDR3, the DNA is TGTGCCAGCTCAGTCTCGGGACGGACGGAGTACGAGCAGTACTTC.

J is TRBJ2-3 and V is TRBV2; 8 nucleotides agree with TRBD1. This CDR3 contains 15 residues. Germline loops: CDR1 SNHLY, CDR2 FYNNEI. V was clipped by 6 bases and J by 4 bases; unmatched bases: 9. The CDR3 loop is CASSPRAGGADTQYF. Here the CDR3 DNA reads TGTGCCAGCAGCCCAAGGGCAGGGGGCGCAGATACGCAGTATTTT.

The chain has TRBV21-1 and TRBJ2-1. TRBV21-1 is tagged as a pseudogene. The CDR3 has 18 residues. The CDR3 here is CASSKSGTQRRSYNEQFF. The CDR3 bases are TGTGCCAGCAGCAAATCCGGGACGCAAAGAAGGTCCTACAATGAGCAGTTCTTC.

This chain connects TRBV6-1 to TRBJ1-4; D gene unclear. The germline V gene has CDR1 MNHNS and CDR2 SASEGT. V lost 1 base, J lost 12 bases, and 6 bases lay in between. The CDR3 runs 11 residues. The CDR3 DNA sequence: TGTGCCAGCAGTGAAGTGAAGGAACTGTTTTTT. Its protein is CASSEVKELFF.

V is TRBV19 and J is TRBJ2-5; 9 bases fit TRBD1. Germline CDR1 reads LNHDA; CDR2 reads SQIVND (reference sequence). With 4 bases clipped from V and 4 bases from J, the junction kept 7 bases outside the gene matches. The CDR3 extends over 15 amino acids. CDR3 residues: CASSTGTGRSETQYF. The CDR3 bases are TGTGCCAGTAGTACCGGGACAGGGAGATCAGAGACCCAGTACTTC.